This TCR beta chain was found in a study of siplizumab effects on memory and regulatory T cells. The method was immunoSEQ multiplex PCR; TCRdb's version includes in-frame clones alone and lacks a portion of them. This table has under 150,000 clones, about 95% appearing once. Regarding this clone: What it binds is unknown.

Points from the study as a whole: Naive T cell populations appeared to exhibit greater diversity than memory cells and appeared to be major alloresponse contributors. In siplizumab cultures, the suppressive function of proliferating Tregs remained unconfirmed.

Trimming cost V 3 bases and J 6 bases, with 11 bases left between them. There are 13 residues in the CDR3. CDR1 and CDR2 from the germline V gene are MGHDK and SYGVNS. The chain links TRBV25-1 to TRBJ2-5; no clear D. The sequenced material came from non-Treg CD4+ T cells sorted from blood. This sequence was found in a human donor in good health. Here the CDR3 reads CASSEASLKTQYF. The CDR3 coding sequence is TGTGCCAGCAGTGAGGCTAGTTTAAAGACCCAGTACTTC. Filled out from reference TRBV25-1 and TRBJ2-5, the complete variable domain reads EADIYQTPRYLVIGTGKKITLECSQTMGHDKMYWYQQDPGMELHLIHYSYGVNSTEKGDLSSESTVSRIRTEHFPLTLESARPSHTSQYLCASSEASLKTQYFGPGTRLLVL.